This is a list of T cell receptor beta chains from one sample in a study of control samples from healthy donors and cancer patients. Libraries were prepared by immunoSEQ multiplex PCR; TCRdb keeps only in-frame clonotypes and omits some of them. The sample yields tens of thousands of clones, about 93% seen once. Sequencing was carried out using blood. All receptors derive from a man under 40 in good health. CDR3s include the opening cysteine and the closing phenylalanine or tryptophan. Each record gives: clone size, V gene, J gene, CDR3 length, D gene, CDR3 DNA, CDR3 protein. D genes are given only for firm matches. Rows may omit the clone size; those that give it use once, few, many or a size class.

clone_size: -
v_call: TRBV18
j_call: TRBJ2-1
cdr3_length: 16
d_call: TRBD1
cdr3_nt: TGTGCCAGCTCACCAGGCCGGGACAGGGGCTACAATGAGCAGTTCTTC
cdr3_aa: CASSPGRDRGYNEQFF

clone_size: -
v_call: TRBV24-1
j_call: TRBJ1-1
cdr3_length: 15
d_call: -
cdr3_nt: TGTGCCACCAGTGATTCTCGGGGGGGGGACACTGAAGCTTTCTTT
cdr3_aa: CATSDSRGGDTEAFF

clone_size: -
v_call: TRBV5-1
j_call: TRBJ1-4
cdr3_length: 16
d_call: TRBD1
cdr3_nt: TGCGCCAGCAGCGTCGGACAGGGGGCGCGAAATGAAAAACTGTTTTTT
cdr3_aa: CASSVGQGARNEKLFF

clone_size: -
v_call: TRBV28
j_call: TRBJ2-7
cdr3_length: 13
d_call: -
cdr3_nt: TGTGCCAGCAGTTTATGGACAGGTTACGAGCAGTACTTC
cdr3_aa: CASSLWTGYEQYF

clone_size: -
v_call: TRBV4-2
j_call: TRBJ1-5
cdr3_length: 14
d_call: -
cdr3_nt: TGTGCCAGCAGCCAACAGAGTGGCAATCAGCCCCAGCATTTT
cdr3_aa: CASSQQSGNQPQHF

clone_size: -
v_call: TRBV5-1
j_call: TRBJ1-6
cdr3_length: 15
d_call: TRBD1
cdr3_nt: TGCGCCAGCAGCTTGACCCGGACAGGGGAATCACCCCTCCACTTT
cdr3_aa: CASSLTRTGESPLHF

clone_size: -
v_call: TRBV7-8
j_call: TRBJ2-7
cdr3_length: 14
d_call: TRBD1
cdr3_nt: TGTGCCAGCACCGCAGGGGACAGGGCGTACGAGCAGTACTTC
cdr3_aa: CASTAGDRAYEQYF

clone_size: -
v_call: TRBV30
j_call: TRBJ2-3
cdr3_length: 14
d_call: -
cdr3_nt: TGTGCCTGGAGTTCCCAAGGGGATGGAGATACGCAGTATTTT
cdr3_aa: CAWSSQGDGDTQYF

clone_size: -
v_call: TRBV30
j_call: TRBJ1-4
cdr3_length: 13
d_call: TRBD1
cdr3_nt: TGTGCCTGGGACAGGGGAAGGGACGAAAAACTGTTTTTT
cdr3_aa: CAWDRGRDEKLFF

clone_size: -
v_call: TRBV27
j_call: TRBJ2-7
cdr3_length: 14
d_call: -
cdr3_nt: TGTGCCAGCAGTTTATACCTCGGGTCCTACGAGCAGTACTTC
cdr3_aa: CASSLYLGSYEQYF

clone_size: -
v_call: TRBV6-6
j_call: TRBJ1-2
cdr3_length: 13
d_call: TRBD1
cdr3_nt: TGTGCCAGCAGGACAGGGGAGGGCTATGGCTACACCTTC
cdr3_aa: CASRTGEGYGYTF

clone_size: -
v_call: TRBV19
j_call: TRBJ1-3
cdr3_length: 14
d_call: -
cdr3_nt: TGTGCCAGCCTGGACCGACACTCTGGAAACACCATATATTTT
cdr3_aa: CASLDRHSGNTIYF

clone_size: few
v_call: TRBV19
j_call: TRBJ1-5
cdr3_length: 14
d_call: TRBD1
cdr3_nt: TGTGCCAGTAGTAGGGGGACAGGGGGTCAGCCCCAGCATTTT
cdr3_aa: CASSRGTGGQPQHF

clone_size: -
v_call: TRBV5-1
j_call: TRBJ1-2
cdr3_length: 15
d_call: TRBD1
cdr3_nt: TGCGCCAGCAGCCTGGGACAGGAGTTATTCTATGGCTACACCTTC
cdr3_aa: CASSLGQELFYGYTF

clone_size: -
v_call: TRBV30
j_call: TRBJ1-2
cdr3_length: 13
d_call: -
cdr3_nt: TGTGCCTGGAGTGTGGGTACCAACTATGGCTACACCTTC
cdr3_aa: CAWSVGTNYGYTF

clone_size: once
v_call: TRBV3-1/TRBV3-2
j_call: TRBJ2-2
cdr3_length: 19
d_call: TRBD2
cdr3_nt: TGTGCCAGCAGCCAACTAGCGGGGGGGCAATCCCCCAACACCGGGGAGCTGTTTTTT
cdr3_aa: CASSQLAGGQSPNTGELFF

clone_size: -
v_call: TRBV6-2/TRBV6-3
j_call: TRBJ1-6
cdr3_length: 13
d_call: TRBD1
cdr3_nt: TGTGCCAGCAGTTCCATACAGGGGGGCCTATTCCACTTT
cdr3_aa: CASSSIQGGLFHF

clone_size: -
v_call: TRBV29-1
j_call: TRBJ2-3
cdr3_length: 13
d_call: -
cdr3_nt: TGCAGCCACGAACAGGGTTCCACAGATACGCAGTATTTT
cdr3_aa: CSHEQGSTDTQYF

clone_size: once
v_call: TRBV9
j_call: TRBJ1-4
cdr3_length: 17
d_call: -
cdr3_nt: TGTGCCAGCAGCGTAGGGTGGCAGGTGCCAACTAATGAAAAACTGTTTTTT
cdr3_aa: CASSVGWQVPTNEKLFF

clone_size: -
v_call: TRBV7-3
j_call: TRBJ2-1
cdr3_length: 18
d_call: TRBD2
cdr3_nt: TGTGCCAGCAGCTCCCCGACTAGCGGGAGCGCTACCTACAATGAGCAGTTCTTC
cdr3_aa: CASSSPTSGSATYNEQFF

clone_size: -
v_call: TRBV5-5
j_call: TRBJ2-7
cdr3_length: 12
d_call: -
cdr3_nt: TGTGCCAGCAGCTTGCTGGGGGACGAGCAGTACTTC
cdr3_aa: CASSLLGDEQYF

clone_size: -
v_call: TRBV29-1
j_call: TRBJ1-1
cdr3_length: 11
d_call: -
cdr3_nt: TGCAGCGTTATGATTGGGTCTGAAGCTTTCTTT
cdr3_aa: CSVMIGSEAFF

clone_size: -
v_call: TRBV7-9
j_call: TRBJ2-7
cdr3_length: 14
d_call: -
cdr3_nt: TGTGCCAGCAGCCCGTGGACGGTCGGGCACGAGCAGTACTTC
cdr3_aa: CASSPWTVGHEQYF

clone_size: -
v_call: TRBV5-4
j_call: TRBJ2-1
cdr3_length: 16
d_call: TRBD2
cdr3_nt: TGTGCCAGCAGCAGGGAAGGACTAGCGGGCTACAATGAGCAGTTCTTC
cdr3_aa: CASSREGLAGYNEQFF

clone_size: -
v_call: TRBV11-2
j_call: TRBJ1-1
cdr3_length: 15
d_call: -
cdr3_nt: TGTGCCAGCAGCCCGACCTCACCACTGAACACTGAAGCTTTCTTT
cdr3_aa: CASSPTSPLNTEAFF

clone_size: -
v_call: TRBV5-4
j_call: TRBJ1-2
cdr3_length: 14
d_call: -
cdr3_nt: TGTGCCAGCAGGCCCCTCCAGGCCGGCTATGGCTACACCTTC
cdr3_aa: CASRPLQAGYGYTF

clone_size: -
v_call: TRBV5-1
j_call: TRBJ1-3
cdr3_length: 16
d_call: TRBD1
cdr3_nt: TGCGCCAGCAGCTTGGGACAGGGTGACTCTGGAAACACCATATATTTT
cdr3_aa: CASSLGQGDSGNTIYF

clone_size: -
v_call: TRBV27
j_call: TRBJ2-3
cdr3_length: 13
d_call: -
cdr3_nt: TGTGCCAGCAGTTCGGAGTTTAGAGATACGCAGTATTTT
cdr3_aa: CASSSEFRDTQYF

clone_size: -
v_call: TRBV19
j_call: TRBJ2-7
cdr3_length: 16
d_call: TRBD1
cdr3_nt: TGTGCCAGTAGTATAGGGGGGACAGTCAAATCCTACGAGCAGTACTTC
cdr3_aa: CASSIGGTVKSYEQYF

clone_size: -
v_call: TRBV14
j_call: TRBJ1-2
cdr3_length: 19
d_call: TRBD1
cdr3_nt: TGTGCCAGCAGCCAAGCATCGGGACAGGGGGCGGAATTTGGCTATGGCTACACCTTC
cdr3_aa: CASSQASGQGAEFGYGYTF

clone_size: -
v_call: TRBV6-5
j_call: TRBJ1-6
cdr3_length: 14
d_call: TRBD1
cdr3_nt: TGTGCCAGCTCCTCGGGACAGGAAAATTCACCCCTCCACTTT
cdr3_aa: CASSSGQENSPLHF